This TCR beta chain was documented in a study of T cell responses to AZD1222 COVID-19 vaccine. Study details: Some second doses came at about 4 weeks and others at about 12 weeks; these were pooled.

CDR1 and CDR2 from the germline V gene are LGHDT and YNNKEL (reference sequence). V was trimmed by 4 bases and J by 7 bases, leaving 20 bases between them. CDR3 length: 16 residues. The repertoire was sequenced with immunoSEQ multiplex PCR; TCRdb's copy has only in-frame clones and lacks some. The sample has about 150,000 clones, roughly 90% seen once. Study observations and caveats: Only six individuals given AZD1222 were seropositive at baseline. None of the repertoires were sampled until the peak T cell response had passed. The sample set comprised mostly white British donors with more females, and clonal diversity was possibly underestimated.

In regard to this clone: Its antigen is not known.

The sequencing used peripheral blood, collected on day 0 of AZD1222 vaccination. The TCR was taken from an adult in good health. The rearrangement uses TRBV3-1 (or the pseudogene TRBV3-2) and TRBJ2-4; D is possibly TRBD2 (6 bases). The DNA for the CDR3 is TGTGCCAGCAGCCCTCTGGCGGGGCAGGTGGGGAACATTCAGTACTTC. Protein sequence: CASSPLAGQVGNIQYF.